A selection of T cell receptor beta chains follows, all from one sample in a study of blood T cell repertoires in COVID-19. Assay used: immunoSEQ multiplex PCR; TCRdb lists only in-frame clones, some missing. The data show 55,000 to 75,000 clones, around 90% seen once. The sequenced sample consisted of peripheral blood. All receptors derive from a man between 60 and 75 years old with acute or convalescent COVID-19. The CDR3 runs from the conserved cysteine through the conserved F or W. The D gene is left open where the match is weak. Rows may omit the clone size; those that give it use once, few, many or a size class.

j_call: TRBJ2-1; v_call: TRBV13; d_call: .; clone_size: .; cdr3_aa: CASSWGTLKGDEQFF; cdr3_nt: TGTGCCAGCAGCTGGGGGACTCTTAAAGGCGATGAGCAGTTCTTC
j_call: TRBJ1-3; v_call: TRBV19; d_call: .; clone_size: .; cdr3_aa: CASRRQPYTGNTIYF; cdr3_nt: TGTGCCAGTAGAAGACAGCCCTATACTGGAAACACCATATATTTT
j_call: TRBJ1-4; v_call: TRBV14; d_call: .; clone_size: .; cdr3_aa: CASSRLGMTNEKLFF; cdr3_nt: TGTGCCAGCAGCCGCCTCGGGATGACTAATGAAAAACTGTTTTTT
j_call: TRBJ2-1; v_call: TRBV29-1; d_call: .; clone_size: .; cdr3_aa: CSGANNEQFF; cdr3_nt: TGCAGCGGAGCTAACAATGAGCAGTTCTTC
j_call: TRBJ1-2; v_call: TRBV4-1; d_call: .; clone_size: .; cdr3_aa: CASSHPTDGGNYGYTF; cdr3_nt: TGCGCCAGCAGCCACCCCACAGATGGAGGAAACTATGGCTACACCTTC
j_call: TRBJ1-1; v_call: TRBV12-5; d_call: .; clone_size: few; cdr3_aa: CASGLFMGAENTEAFF; cdr3_nt: TGTGCTAGTGGTTTGTTTATGGGGGCGGAGAACACTGAAGCTTTCTTT
j_call: TRBJ1-2; v_call: TRBV3-1/TRBV3-2; d_call: TRBD1; clone_size: .; cdr3_aa: CASSRGQGESYTF; cdr3_nt: TGTGCCAGCAGCCGCGGACAGGGTGAAAGCTACACCTTC
j_call: TRBJ1-1; v_call: TRBV19; d_call: TRBD1; clone_size: .; cdr3_aa: CASKYDRAATEAFF; cdr3_nt: TGTGCCAGTAAATACGACAGGGCTGCCACTGAAGCTTTCTTT
j_call: TRBJ2-1; v_call: TRBV7-8; d_call: TRBD2; clone_size: .; cdr3_aa: CASHYRDLAGGNNEQFF; cdr3_nt: TGTGCCAGCCACTATCGTGATCTAGCGGGCGGAAACAATGAGCAGTTCTTC
j_call: TRBJ1-1; v_call: TRBV19; d_call: TRBD1; clone_size: .; cdr3_aa: CASSARTGGWDTEAFF; cdr3_nt: TGTGCCAGTAGTGCCAGGACAGGGGGCTGGGACACTGAAGCTTTCTTT
j_call: TRBJ2-1; v_call: TRBV9; d_call: TRBD2; clone_size: .; cdr3_aa: CASSLAEHYNEQFF; cdr3_nt: TGTGCCAGCAGTCTAGCGGAGCACTACAATGAGCAGTTCTTC
j_call: TRBJ2-2; v_call: TRBV3-1/TRBV3-2; d_call: .; clone_size: .; cdr3_aa: CASSSSVGELFF; cdr3_nt: TGTGCCAGCAGTAGTAGCGTCGGGGAGCTGTTTTTT
j_call: TRBJ1-2; v_call: TRBV10-2; d_call: .; clone_size: .; cdr3_aa: CASSVFRQGALRWGYTF; cdr3_nt: TGCGCCAGCAGTGTATTTCGGCAGGGCGCCTTGAGGTGGGGCTACACCTTC
j_call: TRBJ2-2; v_call: TRBV2; d_call: TRBD1; clone_size: .; cdr3_aa: CASRDPRGRTGELFF; cdr3_nt: TGTGCCAGCAGGGACCCCAGGGGGCGAACCGGGGAGCTGTTTTTT
j_call: TRBJ1-1; v_call: TRBV9; d_call: .; clone_size: .; cdr3_aa: CASSPTQKPVYTEAFF; cdr3_nt: TGTGCCAGCAGCCCTACCCAAAAGCCGGTCTACACTGAAGCTTTCTTT
j_call: TRBJ1-1; v_call: TRBV5-1; d_call: .; clone_size: .; cdr3_aa: CASSFQENTEAFF; cdr3_nt: TGCGCCAGCAGCTTCCAGGAGAACACTGAAGCTTTCTTT
j_call: TRBJ1-1; v_call: TRBV6-5; d_call: TRBD1; clone_size: .; cdr3_aa: CASSYSYRGDTEAFF; cdr3_nt: TGTGCCAGCAGTTACTCCTACAGGGGGGACACTGAAGCTTTCTTT
j_call: TRBJ2-2; v_call: TRBV6-6; d_call: .; clone_size: .; cdr3_aa: CASSYEWAGAGELFF; cdr3_nt: TGTGCCAGCAGTTACGAGTGGGCAGGGGCCGGGGAGCTGTTTTTT
j_call: TRBJ2-1; v_call: TRBV27; d_call: TRBD1; clone_size: once; cdr3_aa: CASSVRDSEYNEQFF; cdr3_nt: TGTGCCAGCAGCGTCCGGGACAGCGAGTACAATGAGCAGTTCTTC
j_call: TRBJ1-1; v_call: TRBV5-6; d_call: TRBD1; clone_size: .; cdr3_aa: CASSSILTGATEAFF; cdr3_nt: TGTGCCAGCAGCTCGATCCTAACAGGGGCGACTGAAGCTTTCTTT
j_call: TRBJ1-4; v_call: TRBV9; d_call: TRBD1; clone_size: .; cdr3_aa: CASSVEWGQGDEKLFF; cdr3_nt: TGTGCCAGCAGCGTAGAGTGGGGACAGGGAGATGAAAAACTGTTTTTT
j_call: TRBJ2-7; v_call: TRBV19; d_call: TRBD1; clone_size: few; cdr3_aa: CASSAWDSPDEQYF; cdr3_nt: TGTGCCAGTAGTGCCTGGGACAGTCCTGACGAGCAGTACTTC
j_call: TRBJ2-2; v_call: TRBV3-1/TRBV3-2; d_call: TRBD1; clone_size: .; cdr3_aa: CASSRGRTGGPGELFF; cdr3_nt: TGTGCCAGCAGCCGGGGCCGGACAGGGGGTCCCGGGGAGCTGTTTTTT
j_call: TRBJ2-1; v_call: TRBV5-1; d_call: TRBD1; clone_size: .; cdr3_aa: CASSLWTGTNNEQFF; cdr3_nt: TGCGCCAGCAGCTTGTGGACAGGTACAAACAATGAGCAGTTCTTC
j_call: TRBJ2-2; v_call: TRBV21-1; d_call: .; clone_size: .; cdr3_aa: CASSKVEAGELFF; cdr3_nt: TGTGCCAGCAGCAAAGTGGAGGCCGGGGAGCTGTTTTTT
j_call: TRBJ1-2; v_call: TRBV6-6; d_call: TRBD1; clone_size: .; cdr3_aa: CASGKGQGVSIGYTF; cdr3_nt: TGTGCCAGCGGGAAGGGACAGGGGGTGTCTATTGGCTACACCTTC
j_call: TRBJ2-7; v_call: TRBV14; d_call: .; clone_size: .; cdr3_aa: CASSFGQRTYEQYF; cdr3_nt: TGTGCCAGCAGCTTCGGACAGAGAACCTACGAGCAGTACTTC
j_call: TRBJ2-7; v_call: TRBV6-6; d_call: TRBD1; clone_size: .; cdr3_aa: CASSYSKGQGGGEQYF; cdr3_nt: TGTGCCAGCAGTTACTCGAAGGGACAGGGGGGTGGAGAGCAGTACTTC
j_call: TRBJ1-2; v_call: TRBV7-9; d_call: .; clone_size: .; cdr3_aa: CASSFDGVGYTF; cdr3_nt: TGTGCCAGCAGCTTCGACGGGGTCGGCTACACCTTC
j_call: TRBJ1-4; v_call: TRBV27; d_call: .; clone_size: once; cdr3_aa: CASSSYRGRDEKLFF; cdr3_nt: TGTGCCAGCAGTTCCTACCGAGGCCGCGACGAAAAACTGTTTTTT
j_call: TRBJ1-1; v_call: TRBV11-2; d_call: .; clone_size: .; cdr3_aa: CASSQGVRNTEAFF; cdr3_nt: TGTGCCAGCAGCCAAGGGGTCAGGAACACTGAAGCTTTCTTT
j_call: TRBJ2-6; v_call: TRBV7-9; d_call: TRBD2; clone_size: .; cdr3_aa: CASSLGSGGASSGANVLTF; cdr3_nt: TGTGCCAGCAGCTTAGGATCGGGGGGTGCTTCCTCTGGGGCCAACGTCCTGACTTTC
j_call: TRBJ2-7; v_call: TRBV30; d_call: .; clone_size: .; cdr3_aa: CAWSVGSYEQYF; cdr3_nt: TGTGCCTGGAGTGTTGGCAGCTACGAGCAGTACTTC
j_call: TRBJ2-3; v_call: TRBV10-3; d_call: .; clone_size: .; cdr3_aa: CAITGKDTDTQYF; cdr3_nt: TGTGCCATCACCGGGAAAGACACAGATACGCAGTATTTT
j_call: TRBJ1-1; v_call: TRBV11-2; d_call: TRBD1; clone_size: once; cdr3_aa: CASSQTGGREAFF; cdr3_nt: TGTGCCAGCAGCCAAACAGGGGGCAGGGAGGCTTTCTTT
j_call: TRBJ2-3; v_call: TRBV29-1; d_call: TRBD1; clone_size: .; cdr3_aa: CSKRGRLSAQYF; cdr3_nt: TGCAGTAAAAGGGGGCGTCTATCTGCGCAGTATTTT
j_call: TRBJ1-1; v_call: TRBV6-4; d_call: .; clone_size: .; cdr3_aa: CASSGGGRRNTEAFF; cdr3_nt: TGTGCCAGCAGTGGAGGGGGTAGGAGGAACACTGAAGCTTTCTTT
j_call: TRBJ1-2; v_call: TRBV6-5; d_call: TRBD1; clone_size: .; cdr3_aa: CASSYPGGGPGYTF; cdr3_nt: TGTGCCAGCAGTTACCCAGGGGGAGGCCCTGGCTACACCTTC
j_call: TRBJ1-2; v_call: TRBV7-8; d_call: .; clone_size: .; cdr3_aa: CASSLAQSHYGYTF; cdr3_nt: TGTGCCAGCAGCTTAGCACAGAGCCACTATGGCTACACCTTC
j_call: TRBJ1-4; v_call: TRBV5-1; d_call: .; clone_size: .; cdr3_aa: CASSLVSIEKLFF; cdr3_nt: TGCGCCAGCAGCTTGGTCTCTATTGAAAAACTGTTTTTT
j_call: TRBJ2-7; v_call: TRBV5-1; d_call: .; clone_size: .; cdr3_aa: CASSLNSYEQYF; cdr3_nt: TGCGCCAGCAGCTTAAACAGCTACGAGCAGTACTTC
j_call: TRBJ1-3; v_call: TRBV5-1; d_call: TRBD1; clone_size: .; cdr3_aa: CASSLQGASGNTIYF; cdr3_nt: TGCGCCAGCAGCTTACAGGGGGCCTCTGGAAACACCATATATTTT